The table lists the clone carrying this T cell receptor beta chain with a few counts. Its antigen is unknown. This specimen comes from a study of T-cell memory formation after mild COVID-19. General study findings and limits: CD4+ contracting clones were mainly CM and EM; CD8+ ones, EMRA. Clones contracting across day 15 to 85 had a balanced CD4/CD8 profile; later expanding clones leaned CD4+.

TCRdb passed the 5' RACE reads through MiXCR, listing each CDR3 protein once. The sample has more than 250,000 distinct CDR3 sequences; around 17% are singletons. The sample taken for sequencing was PBMCs or a T cell subset sorted from them (not recorded which). This receptor was taken from a man between 18 and 35 years old who had mild COVID-19 (a few samples of this study predate the infection). Cell type and time point are not known.

Written as DNA, the CDR3 is TGTGCCACGCCGGCACCCGACGTC. Translated, it gives CATPAPDV. This chain joins TRBV6-4 and TRBJ2-7; no clear D. This CDR3 is built from 8 residues. From germline, CDR1 is MRHNA and CDR2 SNTAGT.